The TCR beta chain under discussion was sequenced for a study of STAT5B mutations in CD4+ large granular lymphocyte leukemia. About the study: Among healthy donors, a particular HLA allele went with more CDR3 'QG' motifs.

The assay was immunoSEQ multiplex PCR, and TCRdb's table has in-frame clones only and misses some. The sample has around 43,000 clones; around 86% are singletons. Points on this clone: Antigen unknown.

CDR3 length: 14 residues. CDR1 and CDR2 from the germline V gene are SEHNR and FQNEAQ (reference sequence). V was cut by 11 bases and J by 3 bases, with 16 bases left in between. Whole-study results and caveats: Data were not HLA-matched across samples. Patient CD4-sorted repertoires looked more clonal than healthy CD4+ repertoires, even without putative leukemic clones.

Material for sequencing was CD4+ T cells from blood buffy coats. V and J are TRBV7-9 and TRBJ2-2, with D possibly matching TRBD2 (6 bases). This TCR came from a human donor in good health. DNA for the CDR3: TGTGCCCCGGGGGTTCTCGAGTACACCGGGGAGCTGTTTTTT. Residues: CAPGVLEYTGELFF.